This TCR beta chain originates from a study of neoadjuvant anti-PD-1 for oral cavity cancer. Study-wide context: Before surgery, most patients got three to four biweekly 3 mg/kg nivolumab doses. Around day 43, patients without progression received a fourth nivolumab dose before surgery.

This table comes from immunoSEQ multiplex PCR, and its TCRdb copy is limited to in-frame clones, with some not included. The repertoire holds 65,000 to 70,000 clones, about nine tenths seen once, with 2.5% to 3.5% in the top ten. Time point: after neoadjuvant nivolumab, at surgical resection. Patients had newly diagnosed, untreated stage II-IVA oral cavity squamous cell carcinoma. Patients had HPV-negative, locally advanced oral cavity squamous cell carcinoma. V gave up 1 base and J gave up 9 bases, with 16 bases separating them. The CDR3 is 15 amino acids. The germline V gene encodes CDR1 SGHTA and CDR2 FQGNSA. This clone appeared once.

The chain uses TRBV7-2 and TRBJ1-5; D call uncertain. Material: PBMCs, obtained after nivolumab (anti-PD-1) treatment. The receptor comes from a person aged 35-80 years with oral cavity squamous cell carcinoma. CDR3: CASSLEVGLPRPQHF. CDR3 DNA sequence: TGTGCCAGCAGCTTAGAAGTAGGCCTTCCACGGCCCCAGCATTTT. Combining the CDR3 with reference TRBV7-2 and TRBJ1-5 gives the whole variable domain GAGVSQSPSNKVTEKGKDVELRCDPISGHTALYWYRQSLGQGLEFLIYFQGNSAPDKSGLPSDRFSAERTGGSVSTLTIQRTQQEDSAVYLCASSLEVGLPRPQHFGDGTRLSIL.